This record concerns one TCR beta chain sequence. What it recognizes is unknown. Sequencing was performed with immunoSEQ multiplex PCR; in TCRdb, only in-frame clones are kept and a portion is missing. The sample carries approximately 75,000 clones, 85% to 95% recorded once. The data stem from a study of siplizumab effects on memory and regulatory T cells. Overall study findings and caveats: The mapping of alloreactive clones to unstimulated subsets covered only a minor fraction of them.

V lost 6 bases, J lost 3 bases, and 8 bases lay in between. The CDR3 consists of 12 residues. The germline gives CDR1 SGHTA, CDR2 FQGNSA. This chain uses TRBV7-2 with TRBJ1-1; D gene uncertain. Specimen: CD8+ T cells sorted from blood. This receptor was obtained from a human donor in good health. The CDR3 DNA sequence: TGTGCCAGCAGACCATCGGACACTGAAGCTTTCTTT. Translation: CASRPSDTEAFF.